This T cell receptor beta chain came from a study of metastatic and nonmetastatic thyroid tumors (dated by TCRdb to about 2020). Regarding the study in general: For patients with malignant and with benign thyroid disease, the researchers compared repertoires between peripheral blood samples and tumor or nodule tissue samples. Paper-wide results and their limitations: In both blood and tumor samples, malignant tumors were reported to have significantly higher TCR beta diversity than benign nodules.

No patient had received any treatment before thyroid surgery. Using T-cell receptor beta sequencing, the researchers looked back retrospectively at clinical samples from patients, gathered between the early 2010s and the late 2010s. From the germline V gene, CDR1 is SGHVS and CDR2 is FNYEAQ. CDR3 length: 14 amino acids, cysteine to phenylalanine. Solely the CDR3 DNA is kept, with 42 bases framed from the first base. Note on this clone: Its specific antigen is unknown. Relative to the germline gene, one junction end is altered; a read error may explain this.

The library was produced with PCR. The sequencer was an Illumina HiSeq 4000. High-throughput sequencing was used to profile the TCR beta-chain CDR3 region of every patient. In the authors' own workflow: Drawing on CDR3 differences between clinicopathological groups, the researchers built a classifier meant to tell apart patients with distant-metastatic papillary thyroid cancer. To measure repertoire diversity the researchers used the Shannon index, while the Morisita-Horn index served to gauge how similar the tumor and blood repertoires were. Using fastp at Q25 and MiXCR, TCRdb reprocessed the public reads and kept productive beta chains. The V and J calls and clone size are TCRdb's, not the authors'. This sample is represented by about 38,000 clones; more than 25% of them were singletons. The leading ten clones occupy 9.6% of the sample.

The chain was built from TRBV7-6 and TRBJ2-5; the D gene assignment is ambiguous. Source material: blood. This TCR was sampled from a female donor with papillary thyroid cancer or a benign thyroid nodule (not recorded which). Some clones in this sample may be carry-over from other donors' samples. The sequenced DNA is TGTGCCAGCAGCTTGGGTAGCAGAGAAGATACCCAGTACTTC. This yields the protein CASSLGSREDTQYF.